The TCR beta chain under discussion was sequenced for a study of shared clonotypes between healthy human individuals. Broader study findings: Generally, estimated richness proved larger in naive subsets than it did in memory subsets. Sampling included only blood; tissue repertoires likely differ. Clonotypes which were not shared had lower generation probabilities than clonotypes that all four donors shared.

TCRdb's table, derived via immunoSEQ multiplex PCR, lists solely in-frame clones and lacks some. The sample consists of about 680,000 clones, roughly 94% of them appearing once. A remark on this clone: Its target is not known.

CD45RO-negative, CCR7-selected cells formed the naive CD8 fraction, which excluded terminally differentiated effector memory CD45RA+ cells. Germline assignment: CDR1 SNHLY and CDR2 FYNNEI. The CDR3 contains 16 residues. With 6 bases clipped from V and 0 bases from J, the junction kept 9 bases outside the gene matches. V and J are TRBV2 and TRBJ1-1, with 8 nucleotides matching TRBD1. The receptor was derived from a man younger than 40 in good health. The sequenced sample consisted of naive CD8+ T cells sorted from blood. CDR3 nucleotides: TGTGCCAGCAGGCTTCCTAGGACAGGGCTGAACACTGAAGCTTTCTTT. This encodes CASRLPRTGLNTEAFF. Using reference TRBV2 and TRBJ1-1 for the parts outside the CDR3, the full variable domain is EPEVTQTPSHQVTQMGQEVILRCVPISNHLYFYWYRQILGQKVEFLVSFYNNEISEKSEIFDDQFSVERPDGSNFTLKIRSTKLEDSAMYFCASRLPRTGLNTEAFFGQGTRLTVV.